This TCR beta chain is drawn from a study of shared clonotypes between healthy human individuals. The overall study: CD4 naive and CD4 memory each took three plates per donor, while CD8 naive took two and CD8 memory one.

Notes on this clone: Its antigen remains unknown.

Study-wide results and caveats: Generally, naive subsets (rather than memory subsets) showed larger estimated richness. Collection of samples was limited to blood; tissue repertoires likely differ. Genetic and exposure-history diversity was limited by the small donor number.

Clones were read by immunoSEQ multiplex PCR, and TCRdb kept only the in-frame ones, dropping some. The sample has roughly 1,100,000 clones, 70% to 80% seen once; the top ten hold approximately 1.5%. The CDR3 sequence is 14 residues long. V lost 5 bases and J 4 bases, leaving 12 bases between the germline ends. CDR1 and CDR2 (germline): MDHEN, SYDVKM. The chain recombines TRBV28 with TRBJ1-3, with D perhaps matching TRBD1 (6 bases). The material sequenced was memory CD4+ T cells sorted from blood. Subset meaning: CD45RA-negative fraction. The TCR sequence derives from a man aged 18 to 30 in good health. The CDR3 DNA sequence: TGTGCCAGCAGTCCGCCGGGACAAGGAAACACCATATATTTT. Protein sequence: CASSPPGQGNTIYF.